This entry is about one TCR beta chain. Its target is not known. The CDR3 totals 16 residues. The ends lost 3 bases at V and 8 bases at J; junction bases unmatched: 7. Germline V gene lookup returns CDR1 SGHTA and CDR2 FQGTGA. This entry is derived from a study of cytotoxic CD8 clonotypes in ibrutinib-treated CLL. Study-wide background: IGHV unmutated 17; relapsed/refractory about 10; treatment-naive over 14. Study conclusions and caveats: Progressing and sustained-remission patients had different sampling times. Clonality was higher at ibrutinib response and returned toward baseline at progression.

The assay was immunoSEQ multiplex PCR, and TCRdb's table has in-frame clones only and misses some. This table holds some 150,000 clones, approximately 77% found once. This receptor was obtained from a human donor with chronic lymphocytic leukemia. The rearrangement links TRBV7-3 to TRBJ2-2, with 12 bases matching TRBD2. The starting material was PBMCs, obtained after 12 months of ibrutinib treatment. DNA for the CDR3: TGTGCCAGCAGCTTTATGACTAGCGGGAGTTCGGGGGAGCTGTTTTTT. Protein sequence: CASSFMTSGSSGELFF.